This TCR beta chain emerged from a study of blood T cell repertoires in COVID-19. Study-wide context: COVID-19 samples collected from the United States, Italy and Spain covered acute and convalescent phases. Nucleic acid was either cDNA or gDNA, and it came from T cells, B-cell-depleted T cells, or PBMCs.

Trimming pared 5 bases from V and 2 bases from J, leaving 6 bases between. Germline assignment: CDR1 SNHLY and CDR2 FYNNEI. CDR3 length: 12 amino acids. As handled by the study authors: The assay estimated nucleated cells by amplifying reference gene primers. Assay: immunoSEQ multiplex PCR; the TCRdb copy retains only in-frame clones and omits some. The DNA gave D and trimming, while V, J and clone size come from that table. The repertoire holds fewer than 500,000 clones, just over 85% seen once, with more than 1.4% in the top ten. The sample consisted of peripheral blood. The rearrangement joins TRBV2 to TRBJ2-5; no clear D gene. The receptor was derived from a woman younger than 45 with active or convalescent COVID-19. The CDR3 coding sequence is TGTGCCAGCAGTCAACAGCAAGAGACCCAGTACTTC. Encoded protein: CASSQQQETQYF.